The clone carrying this TCR beta chain appeared a few times. Antigen unknown. Each CDR3 protein is one row after TCRdb ran MiXCR on the RT-PCR reads. Of about 520,000 distinct CDR3 sequences listed, around 7.7% were seen once; the top ten hold around 13%. This entry comes from a study of response to subunit inactivated influenza vaccine. General study points: New T cells are recruited in small numbers by each seasonal influenza vaccination, according to the authors' suggestion.

The CDR3 contains 13 residues. The V gene lost 7 bases and the J gene lost 4 bases, with 14 bases spanning the gap. Looked up from germline, CDR1 is SNHLY and CDR2 is FYNNEI. Material: PBMCs from blood, obtained less than 25 months after vaccination. V is TRBV2 and J is TRBJ2-7; D not resolved. The receptor's source is a man aged 45 to 70 who received an inactivated influenza vaccine. CDR3 bases: TGTGCCAGCAAATTTTCCGTAACATACGAGCAGTACTTC. This translates into CASKFSVTYEQYF. Looking up the rest from reference TRBV2 and TRBJ2-7 gives the full variable domain: EPEVTQTPSHQVTQMGQEVILRCVPISNHLYFYWYRQILGQKVEFLVSFYNNEISEKSEIFDDQFSVERPDGSNFTLKIRSTKLEDSAMYFCASKFSVTYEQYFGPGTRLTVT.